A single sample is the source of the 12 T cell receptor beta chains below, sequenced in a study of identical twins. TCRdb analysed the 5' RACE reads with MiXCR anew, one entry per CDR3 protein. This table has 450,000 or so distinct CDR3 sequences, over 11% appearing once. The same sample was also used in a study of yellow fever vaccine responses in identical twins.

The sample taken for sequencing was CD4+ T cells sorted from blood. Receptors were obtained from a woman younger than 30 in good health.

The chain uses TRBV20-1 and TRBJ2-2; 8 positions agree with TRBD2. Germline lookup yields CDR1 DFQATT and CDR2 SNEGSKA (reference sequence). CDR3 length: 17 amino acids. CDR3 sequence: CCARDPGGPGDTGELFF. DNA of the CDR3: TGCTGCGCTAGAGATCCGGGAGGGCCAGGGGACACCGGGGAGCTGTTTTTT.

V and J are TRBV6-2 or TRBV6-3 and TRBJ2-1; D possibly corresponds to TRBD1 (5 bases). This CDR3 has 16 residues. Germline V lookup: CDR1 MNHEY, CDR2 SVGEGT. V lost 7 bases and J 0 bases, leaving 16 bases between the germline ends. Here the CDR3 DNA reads TGTGCCAGCATTGGGGCACTACTGACCTCCTACAATGAGCAGTTCTTC. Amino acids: CASIGALLTSYNEQFF.

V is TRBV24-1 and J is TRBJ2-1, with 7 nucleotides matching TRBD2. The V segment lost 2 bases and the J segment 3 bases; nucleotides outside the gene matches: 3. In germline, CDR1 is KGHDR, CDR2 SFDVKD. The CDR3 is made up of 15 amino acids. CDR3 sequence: CATSDWGEGYNEQFF. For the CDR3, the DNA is TGTGCCACCAGTGATTGGGGGGAGGGCTACAATGAGCAGTTCTTC.

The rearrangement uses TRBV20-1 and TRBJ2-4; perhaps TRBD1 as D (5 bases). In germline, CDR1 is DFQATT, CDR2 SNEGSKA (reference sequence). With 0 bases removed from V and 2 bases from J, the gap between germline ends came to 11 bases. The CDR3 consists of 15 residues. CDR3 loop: CSARDQGLSKNIQYF. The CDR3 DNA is TGCAGTGCTAGAGATCAGGGATTATCCAAAAACATTCAGTACTTC.

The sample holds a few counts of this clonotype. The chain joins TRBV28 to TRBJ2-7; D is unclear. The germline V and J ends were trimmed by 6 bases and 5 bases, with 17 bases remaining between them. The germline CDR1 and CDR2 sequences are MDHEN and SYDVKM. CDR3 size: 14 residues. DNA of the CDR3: TGTGCCAGCAGGGATACACTACGCTTGAACGAGCAGTACTTC. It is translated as CASRDTLRLNEQYF.

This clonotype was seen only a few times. CDR3 sequence: CASSLGGSDSPLHF. The CDR3 DNA reads TGTGCCAGCAGCTTAGGGGGTTCGGATTCACCCCTCCACTTT. The rearrangement joins TRBV11-2 to TRBJ1-6; no clear D gene. CDR1 is SGHAT, CDR2 FQNNGV, per germline. The CDR3 is 14 amino acids. Trimming stripped 1 base from V and 8 bases from J, with 9 bases between.

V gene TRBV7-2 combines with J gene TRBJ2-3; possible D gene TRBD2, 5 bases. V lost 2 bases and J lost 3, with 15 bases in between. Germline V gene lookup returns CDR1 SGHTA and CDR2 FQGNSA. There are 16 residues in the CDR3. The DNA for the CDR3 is TGTGCCAGCAGCTTACTAAGTTGGGGAGTTACAGATACGCAGTATTTT. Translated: CASSLLSWGVTDTQYF. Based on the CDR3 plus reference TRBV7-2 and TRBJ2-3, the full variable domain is GAGVSQSPSNKVTEKGKDVELRCDPISGHTALYWYRQSLGQGLEFLIYFQGNSAPDKSGLPSDRFSAERTGGSVSTLTIQRTQQEDSAVYLCASSLLSWGVTDTQYFGPGTRLTVL.

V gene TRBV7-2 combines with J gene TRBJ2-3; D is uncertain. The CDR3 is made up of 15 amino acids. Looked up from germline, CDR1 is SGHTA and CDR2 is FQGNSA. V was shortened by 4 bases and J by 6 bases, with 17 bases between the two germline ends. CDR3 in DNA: TGTGCCAGCAGCTCCTGGACGAGATCATCGGATACGCAGTATTTT. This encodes CASSSWTRSSDTQYF.

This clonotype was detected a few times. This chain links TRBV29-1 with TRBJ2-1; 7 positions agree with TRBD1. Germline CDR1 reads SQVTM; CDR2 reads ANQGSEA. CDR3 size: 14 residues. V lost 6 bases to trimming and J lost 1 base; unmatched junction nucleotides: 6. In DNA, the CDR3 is TGCAGCGTAAGAACAGGGGAATCCTACAATGAGCAGTTCTTC. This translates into CSVRTGESYNEQFF.

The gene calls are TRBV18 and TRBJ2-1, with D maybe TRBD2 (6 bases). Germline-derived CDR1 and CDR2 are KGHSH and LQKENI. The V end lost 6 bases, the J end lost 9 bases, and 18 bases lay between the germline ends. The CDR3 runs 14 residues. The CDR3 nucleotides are TGTGCCAGCTCCCGGGACTCACATCGTGGTGAGCAGTTCTTC. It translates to CASSRDSHRGEQFF.

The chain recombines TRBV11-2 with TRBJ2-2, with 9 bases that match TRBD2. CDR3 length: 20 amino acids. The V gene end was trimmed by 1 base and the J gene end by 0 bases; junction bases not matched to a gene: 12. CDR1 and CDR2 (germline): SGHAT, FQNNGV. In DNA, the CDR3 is TGTGCCAGCAGCTTAGTAAATCGCCCAGCGGGGGGCTCGAACACCGGGGAGCTGTTTTTT. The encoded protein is CASSLVNRPAGGSNTGELFF.

The CDR3 here is CASSFFPWPLPTDTQYF. CDR3 nucleotide sequence: TGTGCCAGCAGTTTTTTTCCGTGGCCGCTACCCACAGATACGCAGTATTTT. The chain recombines TRBV28 with TRBJ2-3; unclear D gene. Germline CDR1 and CDR2: MDHEN and SYDVKM. The V and J ends lost 3 bases and 2 bases respectively, with 18 bases between them. The CDR3 runs 17 residues.